Here is one TCR beta chain with its context. Its recognized antigen is unknown. Per-nucleotide qualities are absent, and no much larger clonotype sits a single base away. The sample is drawn from a study of blood T cell repertoires in COVID-19 (dated by TCRdb to 2020 to 2022). Notes on the research overall: Samples covering the acute and convalescent phases of COVID-19 were provided by collaborators in the United States, Italy and Spain. Where available, HLA class I and class II types were taken from metadata supplied by the sample provider and were not determined by assay-based typing. Samples were obtained from the ongoing ImmuneRACE study (first 160 participants) and from 1,254 subjects provided by 6 global collaborators. Nearly every sample came with metadata listing a de-identified subject ID, COVID-19 status, age in years and sex. A freely available public database, intended as a resource for researchers studying the immune response to SARS-CoV-2, is where the repertoires were released. The material from the prospective study consisted of cDNA or gDNA derived from T cells, B-cell-depleted T cells, or PBMCs. Deeply sampled blood TCRbeta repertoires from subjects exposed to, actively infected with, or recovered from COVID-19 were included in the dataset. Here is what the overall study found, with its caveats: How much clinical and demographic metadata was included differed by source and by participant, and the metadata was provided uncurated.

The CDR3 covers 15 residues, taking in both the cysteine and the phenylalanine. Of all the DNA, just the CDR3 is kept, 45 bases in frame from base 1. TCRbeta CDR3 regions were amplified from genomic DNA using the immunoSEQ Assay, a bias-controlled multiplex PCR. Under the source paper's analysis protocol: The number of nucleated cells in each sample was estimated from the amplification of reference gene primers within the assay. To quantify the absolute abundance of each unique TCRbeta CDR3 rearrangement, sequence reads were collapsed and filtered. For each sample, productive Simpson clonality was calculated by taking the square root of Simpson's diversity index across productive rearrangements. TCRdb provides this immuneACCESS table in a form limited to in-frame rearrangements. Some clones are lacking; in checked studies, under half of them reflect an unresolved V gene, and why the rest are absent is not known. V and J calls and clone size follow that table, whereas D and trimming were derived from the DNA. The sample table holds about 130,000 clones, of which about 80% were seen once. About 15% of the sample is in the top ten clones.

Collaborating institutions collected whole blood in K2EDTA tubes following their own protocols. For TCRbeta analysis, collaborators shipped samples as frozen whole blood, isolated PBMCs, or DNA extracted from either of those sample types. Recombination joined TRBV12-1 with TRBJ1-4. TRBV12-1 is given as a pseudogene. Input material: peripheral blood. The sequence came from a woman in her fifties or sixties with acute or convalescent COVID-19. The CDR3 protein: CASSWRVATNEKLFF. In nucleotides, the sequence is TGTGCCAGCAGCTGGCGGGTGGCGACTAATGAAAAACTGTTTTTT.